Listed below are T cell receptor beta chains from one sample, sequenced in a study of blood T cell repertoires in COVID-19. This table comes from immunoSEQ multiplex PCR, and its TCRdb copy is limited to in-frame clones, with some not included. This sample yields 290,000 or so clones, of which roughly 86% are seen a single time; 2.6% belongs to the top ten. Sequenced material: PBMCs or T cells enriched from blood (not recorded which). The receptors were gathered from a woman in her late teens or twenties who had recovered from COVID-19. Both conserved end residues are part of each CDR3. Each record gives: CDR3 length, clone size, V gene, D gene, J gene, CDR3 DNA, CDR3 protein. The D gene is left open where the match is weak. Where a row states a size, it is once, few, many or the class of an expanded clone; other rows omit it.

>15|.|TRBV7-2|TRBD2|TRBJ2-2
TGTGCCAGCAGCTTTTTTGGGGGGGGCACCGGGGAGCTGTTTTTT
CASSFFGGGTGELFF
>15|.|TRBV10-1|TRBD2|TRBJ2-1
TGCGCCAGCAGTGAGTCGGGAGGGGTCATCAATGAGCAGTTCTTC
CASSESGGVINEQFF
>16|.|TRBV9|TRBD2|TRBJ2-2
TGTGCCAGCAGCGTAGCGACGGTGCGGGGGACCGGGGAGCTGTTTTTT
CASSVATVRGTGELFF
>15|.|TRBV11-2|TRBD2|TRBJ2-3
TGTGCCAGCAGTTTTACCGGGACTAGCGTGGATACGCAGTATTTT
CASSFTGTSVDTQYF
>15|.|TRBV29-1|TRBD1|TRBJ1-4
TGCAGCGTTGAAGAAATGGGACAGGAAAATGAAAAACTGTTTTTT
CSVEEMGQENEKLFF
>15|.|TRBV5-5|.|TRBJ1-4
TGTGCCAGCAGCTTAATGGGGGCGCCCCGTGAAAAACTGTTTTTT
CASSLMGAPREKLFF
>15|.|TRBV28|.|TRBJ1-1
TGTGCCAGCAGTTTTTTCGGGGAAAAGAACACTGAAGCTTTCTTT
CASSFFGEKNTEAFF
>17|.|TRBV19|TRBD1|TRBJ1-1
TGTGCCAGTAGTATAGATAGGAACAGGGGGTTTGCCACTGAAGCTTTCTTT
CASSIDRNRGFATEAFF
>16|few|TRBV7-2|TRBD1|TRBJ2-3
TGTGCCAGCAGCCGCGGACAGGGGATGGGAACAGATACGCAGTATTTT
CASSRGQGMGTDTQYF
>18|.|TRBV5-1|.|TRBJ1-1
TGCGCCAGCAGCCCGTCCTGGACACCTACACTGATGAACACTGAAGCTTTCTTT
CASSPSWTPTLMNTEAFF
>16|.|TRBV10-3|TRBD1|TRBJ2-2
TGTGCCATCAACACACGGGACAGGGATGGAACCGGGGAGCTGTTTTTT
CAINTRDRDGTGELFF